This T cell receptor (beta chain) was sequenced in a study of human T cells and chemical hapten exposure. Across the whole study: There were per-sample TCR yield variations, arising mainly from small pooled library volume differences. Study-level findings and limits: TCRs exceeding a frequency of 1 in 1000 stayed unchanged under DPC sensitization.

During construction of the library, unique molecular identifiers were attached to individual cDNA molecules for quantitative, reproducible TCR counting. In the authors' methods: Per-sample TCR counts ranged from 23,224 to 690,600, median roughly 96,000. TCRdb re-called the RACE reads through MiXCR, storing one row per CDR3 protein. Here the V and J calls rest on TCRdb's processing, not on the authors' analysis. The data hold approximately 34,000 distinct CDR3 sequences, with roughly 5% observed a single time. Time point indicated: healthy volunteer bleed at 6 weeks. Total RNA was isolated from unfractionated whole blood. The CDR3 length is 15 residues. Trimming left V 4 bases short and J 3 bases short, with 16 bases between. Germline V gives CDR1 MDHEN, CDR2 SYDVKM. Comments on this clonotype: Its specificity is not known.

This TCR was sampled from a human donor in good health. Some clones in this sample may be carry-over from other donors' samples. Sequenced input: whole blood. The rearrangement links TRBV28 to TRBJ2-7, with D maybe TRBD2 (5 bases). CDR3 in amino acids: CASSSHGGGDYEQYF. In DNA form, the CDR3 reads TGTGCCAGCAGTTCGCACGGCGGAGGAGACTACGAGCAGTACTTC.